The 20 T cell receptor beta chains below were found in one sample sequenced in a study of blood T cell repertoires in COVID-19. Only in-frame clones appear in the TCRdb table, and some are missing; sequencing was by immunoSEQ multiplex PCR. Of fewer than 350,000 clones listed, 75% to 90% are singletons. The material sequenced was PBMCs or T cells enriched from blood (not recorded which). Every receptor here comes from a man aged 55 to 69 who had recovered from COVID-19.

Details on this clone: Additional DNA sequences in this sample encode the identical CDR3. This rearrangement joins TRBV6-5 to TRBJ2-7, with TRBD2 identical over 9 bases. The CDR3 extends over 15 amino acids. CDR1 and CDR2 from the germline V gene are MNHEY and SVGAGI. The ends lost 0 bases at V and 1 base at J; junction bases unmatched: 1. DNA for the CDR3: TGTGCCAGCAGTTACTCAGCGGGAGGTTCCTACGAGCAGTACTTC. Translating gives CASSYSAGGSYEQYF.

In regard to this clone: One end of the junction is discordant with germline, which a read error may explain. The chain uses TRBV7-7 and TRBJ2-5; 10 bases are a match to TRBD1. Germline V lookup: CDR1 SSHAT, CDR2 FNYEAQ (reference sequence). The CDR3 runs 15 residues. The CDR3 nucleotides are TGTGCTAGCAGCTTAGACAGGGGGCGAGGGGAGACCCAGTACTTC. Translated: CASSLDRGRGETQYF.

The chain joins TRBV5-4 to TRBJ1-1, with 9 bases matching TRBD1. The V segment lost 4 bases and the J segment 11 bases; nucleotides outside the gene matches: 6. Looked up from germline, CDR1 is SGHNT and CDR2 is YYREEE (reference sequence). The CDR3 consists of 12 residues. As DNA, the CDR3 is TGTGCCAGCAGCCCGGACAGGGGAGCCGCTTTCTTT. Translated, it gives CASSPDRGAAFF.

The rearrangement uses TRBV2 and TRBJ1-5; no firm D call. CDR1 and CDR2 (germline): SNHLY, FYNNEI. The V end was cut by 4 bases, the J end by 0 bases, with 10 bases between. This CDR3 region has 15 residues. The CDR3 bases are TGTGCCAGCAGTGCCCTGGCAAATAGCAATCAGCCCCAGCATTTT. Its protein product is CASSALANSNQPQHF.

The CDR3 reads CASRPGGAGANVLTF. In nucleotides, the CDR3 is TGTGCCAGCAGGCCGGGGGGGGCTGGGGCCAACGTCCTGACTTTC. The chain couples TRBV28 to TRBJ2-6; 8 nucleotides line up with TRBD2. The germline V gene has CDR1 MDHEN and CDR2 SYDVKM. The CDR3 has 15 amino acids. Germline trimming cut 6 bases from V and 2 bases from J; bases unmatched to any gene: 3.

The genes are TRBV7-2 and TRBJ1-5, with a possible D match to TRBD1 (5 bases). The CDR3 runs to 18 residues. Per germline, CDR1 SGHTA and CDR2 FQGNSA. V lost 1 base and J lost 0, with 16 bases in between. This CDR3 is CASSLGPWQGNSNQPQHF. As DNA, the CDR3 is TGTGCCAGCAGCTTAGGACCTTGGCAGGGTAATAGCAATCAGCCCCAGCATTTT.

CDR3 protein: CASSFPDRGGGYTF. The DNA for the CDR3 is TGTGCCAGCAGTTTCCCCGACAGGGGAGGCGGCTACACCTTC. V and J are TRBV28 and TRBJ1-2; 8 positions match TRBD1. The CDR3 loop spans 14 amino acids. V gave up 3 bases and J gave up 8 bases; unmatched junction bases: 8. The germline V gene has CDR1 MDHEN and CDR2 SYDVKM.

The chain's CDR3 is CATSDLESGRAGTQYF. The DNA of the CDR3 is TGTGCCACCAGTGATCTAGAGAGCGGGAGGGCCGGGACCCAGTACTTC. The chain recombines TRBV24-1 with TRBJ2-5; 10 positions agree with TRBD2. Germline V gene lookup returns CDR1 KGHDR and CDR2 SFDVKD. The CDR3 covers 16 residues. V was clipped by 3 bases and J by 7 bases; unmatched bases: 10.

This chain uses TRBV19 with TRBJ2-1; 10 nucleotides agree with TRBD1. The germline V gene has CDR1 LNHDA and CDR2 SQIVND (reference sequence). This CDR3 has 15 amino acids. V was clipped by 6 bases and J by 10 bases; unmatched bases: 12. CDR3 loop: CASRGRQGASLEQFF. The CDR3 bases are TGTGCCAGTAGAGGAAGACAGGGGGCGTCTCTAGAGCAGTTCTTC.

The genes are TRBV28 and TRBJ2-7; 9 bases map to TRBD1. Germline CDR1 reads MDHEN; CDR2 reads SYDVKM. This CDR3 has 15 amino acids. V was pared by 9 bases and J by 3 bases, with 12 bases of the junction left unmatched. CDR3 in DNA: TGTGCCAGTAAAACAGGGGGCGAGTACGTCTACGAGCAGTACTTC. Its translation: CASKTGGEYVYEQYF.

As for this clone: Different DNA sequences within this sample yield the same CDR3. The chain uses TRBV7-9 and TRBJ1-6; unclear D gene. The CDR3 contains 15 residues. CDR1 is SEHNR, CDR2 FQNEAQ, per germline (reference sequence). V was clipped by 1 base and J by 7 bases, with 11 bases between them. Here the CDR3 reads CASSLGPSGNSPLHF. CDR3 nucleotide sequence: TGTGCCAGCAGCTTAGGACCAAGCGGAAATTCACCCCTCCACTTT.

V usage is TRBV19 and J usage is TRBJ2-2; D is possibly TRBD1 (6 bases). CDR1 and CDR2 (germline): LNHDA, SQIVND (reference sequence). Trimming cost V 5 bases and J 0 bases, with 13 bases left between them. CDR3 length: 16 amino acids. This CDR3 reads CASSAPGHTNTGELFF. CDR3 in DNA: TGTGCCAGTAGTGCTCCGGGACACACGAACACCGGGGAGCTGTTTTTT. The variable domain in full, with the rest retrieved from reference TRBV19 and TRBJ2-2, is DGGITQSPKYLFRKEGQNVTLSCEQNLNHDAMYWYRQDPGQGLRLIYYSQIVNDFQKGDIAEGYSVSREKKESFPLTVTSAQKNPTAFYLCASSAPGHTNTGELFFGEGSRLTVL.

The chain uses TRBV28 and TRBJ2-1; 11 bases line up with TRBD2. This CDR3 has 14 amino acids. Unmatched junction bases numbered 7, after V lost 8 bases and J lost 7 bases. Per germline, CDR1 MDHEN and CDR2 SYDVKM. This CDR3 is CASLVAGGQNEQFF. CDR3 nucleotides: TGTGCCAGCCTGGTAGCGGGAGGGCAGAATGAGCAGTTCTTC.

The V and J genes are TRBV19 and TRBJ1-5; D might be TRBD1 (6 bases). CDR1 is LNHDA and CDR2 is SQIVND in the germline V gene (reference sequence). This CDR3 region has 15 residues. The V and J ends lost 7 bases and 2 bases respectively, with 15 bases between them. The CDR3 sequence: CASTDYRAGNQPQHF. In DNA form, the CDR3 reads TGTGCCAGTACCGATTACAGGGCTGGCAATCAGCCCCAGCATTTT.

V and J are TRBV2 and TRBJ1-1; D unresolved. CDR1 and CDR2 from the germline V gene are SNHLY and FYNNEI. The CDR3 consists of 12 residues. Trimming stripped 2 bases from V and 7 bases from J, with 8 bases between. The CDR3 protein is CASSEPSREAFF. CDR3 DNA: TGTGCCAGCAGTGAACCAAGCCGTGAAGCTTTCTTT.

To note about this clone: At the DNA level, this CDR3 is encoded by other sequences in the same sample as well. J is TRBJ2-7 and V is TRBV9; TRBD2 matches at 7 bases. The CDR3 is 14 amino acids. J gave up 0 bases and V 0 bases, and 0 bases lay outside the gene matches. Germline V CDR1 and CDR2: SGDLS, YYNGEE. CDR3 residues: CASSVGGSSYEQYF. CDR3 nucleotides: TGTGCCAGCAGCGTAGGCGGGAGCTCCTACGAGCAGTACTTC.

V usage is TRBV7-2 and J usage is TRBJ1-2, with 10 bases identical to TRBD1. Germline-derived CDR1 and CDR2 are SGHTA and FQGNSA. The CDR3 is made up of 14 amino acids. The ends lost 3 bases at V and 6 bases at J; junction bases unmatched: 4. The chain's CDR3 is CASSFDRGRNGYTF. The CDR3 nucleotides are TGTGCCAGCAGCTTCGACAGGGGGCGCAATGGCTACACCTTC.

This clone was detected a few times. The CDR3 region has the DNA TGTGCCAGCAGTCTCGGACAGGGCCTCTATGGCTACACCTTC. Translated: CASSLGQGLYGYTF. The chain uses TRBV7-2 and TRBJ1-2; 8 bases fit TRBD1. The V gene end was trimmed by 6 bases and the J gene end by 4 bases; junction bases not matched to a gene: 7. This CDR3 has 14 amino acids. In germline, CDR1 is SGHTA, CDR2 FQGNSA. The entire variable domain, with the rest obtained from reference TRBV7-2 and TRBJ1-2, is as follows: GAGVSQSPSNKVTEKGKDVELRCDPISGHTALYWYRQSLGQGLEFLIYFQGNSAPDKSGLPSDRFSAERTGGSVSTLTIQRTQQEDSAVYLCASSLGQGLYGYTFGSGTRLTVV.

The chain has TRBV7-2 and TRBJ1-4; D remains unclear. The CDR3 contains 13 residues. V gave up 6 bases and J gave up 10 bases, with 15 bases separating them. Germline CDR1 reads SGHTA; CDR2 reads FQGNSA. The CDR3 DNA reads TGTGCCAGCAGTTCTAGGACTGCGGGAAAACTGTTTTTT. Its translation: CASSSRTAGKLFF.

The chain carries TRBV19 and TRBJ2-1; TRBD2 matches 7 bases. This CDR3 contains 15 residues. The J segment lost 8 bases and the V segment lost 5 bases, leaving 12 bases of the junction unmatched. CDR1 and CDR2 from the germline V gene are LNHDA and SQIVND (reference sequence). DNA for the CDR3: TGTGCCAGTAGTTTCCAAGCGGGATATGAAGATGAGCAGTTCTTC. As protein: CASSFQAGYEDEQFF.